This T cell receptor beta chain came from a study of T cell responses to AZD1222 COVID-19 vaccine. Study results and limitations: Vaccine-associated CD4 TCRs spanned spike, dominant at 160-218 and 743-854. Repertoires were obtained only post-peak T cell response. Baseline seropositivity occurred in only 5 or 6 AZD1222 recipients. Clonal diversity was possibly underestimated; the donors were predominantly white British and more often female.

The data were produced by immunoSEQ multiplex PCR, yet TCRdb's version contains in-frame clones alone and is incomplete. This sample has more than 120,000 clones, with under 90% found just once. Remarks on this clone: Its antigen is undetermined.

The CDR3 loop spans 15 amino acids. Germline V lookup: CDR1 LNHDA, CDR2 SQIVND (reference sequence). With 6 bases removed from V and 0 bases from J, the gap between germline ends came to 12 bases. Sample: peripheral blood, taken 28 days after the second AZD1222 dose. This rearrangement joins TRBV19 to TRBJ1-3; TRBD1 is a possible D gene (5 bases). The TCR originated in an adult who received the AZD1222 COVID-19 vaccine. Written as DNA, the CDR3 is TGTGCCAGTAGCGAGGGGCGAAGCTCTGGAAACACCATATATTTT. As protein: CASSEGRSSGNTIYF.